One sample yielded the 26 T cell receptor beta chains listed below, sequenced in a study of OX40 agonist ivuxolimab in advanced cancers. Library preparation employed the immunoSEQ multiplex PCR assay. What TCRdb holds here is the immuneACCESS table cut down to in-frame rearrangements. Part of the clones is not present; checked against another copy, under half of the missing clones reflect an unresolved V gene, and the others are unexplained. This sample is represented by about 50,000 clones; approximately 80% of them were singletons. The ten largest make up around 4.2% of the sample. This specimen consisted of CD4+ or CD8+ T cells sorted from blood, obtained in a trial of the OX40 agonist ivuxolimab. Receptor source: an adult with an advanced solid tumor such as melanoma, head and neck, liver or kidney cancer.

This chain joins TRBV6-1 and TRBJ2-7; D gene unclear. The CDR3 is made up of 11 amino acids. Germline values: CDR1 MNHNS, CDR2 SASEGT. V gave up 5 bases and J gave up 5 bases, with 7 bases separating them. Written as DNA, the CDR3 is TGTGCCAGCAGTTTCTGGGACGAGCAGTACTTC. Translating gives CASSFWDEQYF.

This chain links TRBV7-2 with TRBJ2-7; weak D call: TRBD1 (6 bases). Trimming cost V 0 bases and J 5 bases, with 14 bases left between them. Germline CDR1 reads SGHTA; CDR2 reads FQGNSA. The CDR3 has 15 amino acids. The CDR3 spells CASSLAPRGPHEQYF. CDR3 bases: TGTGCCAGCAGCTTAGCGCCCAGGGGCCCCCACGAGCAGTACTTC.

The chain uses TRBV18 and TRBJ2-7; the D is unclear. V dropped 6 bases and J dropped 6 bases, with 15 bases sitting between them. The CDR3 consists of 13 residues. Germline-derived CDR1 and CDR2 are KGHSH and LQKENI. DNA of the CDR3: TGTGCCAGCTCGCCCCACCCCGAAGGCGAGCAGTACTTC. Translating gives CASSPHPEGEQYF. Variable domain in full (rest from reference TRBV18 and TRBJ2-7): NAGVMQNPRHLVRRRGQEARLRCSPMKGHSHVYWYRQLPEEGLKFMVYLQKENIIDESGMPKERFSAEFPKEGPSILRIQQVVRGDSAAYFCASSPHPEGEQYFGPGTRLTVT.

The chain recombines TRBV19 with TRBJ2-1; a weak D match, TRBD2 (5 bases). This CDR3 contains 15 residues. The ends were cut back, 8 bases at V and 5 bases at J, with 19 bases in the middle. Germline V gives CDR1 LNHDA, CDR2 SQIVND (reference sequence). CDR3 loop: CASAREASRNNEQFF. CDR3 DNA sequence: TGTGCCAGTGCCCGAGAGGCTAGCAGGAACAATGAGCAGTTCTTC.

This clone was counted a few times. The rearrangement links TRBV6-5 to TRBJ1-5, with 10 bases lining up with TRBD1. Germline trimming cut 6 bases from V and 2 bases from J; bases unmatched to any gene: 1. The length of the CDR3 is 14 residues. Germline-derived CDR1 and CDR2 are MNHEY and SVGAGI. CDR3 DNA sequence: TGTGCCAGCAGGGGGACAGGGGGCAATCAGCCCCAGCATTTT. This translates into CASRGTGGNQPQHF.

The genes are TRBV19 and TRBJ1-1, with TRBD1 as a possible D gene (5 bases). Per the germline V gene, CDR1 is LNHDA and CDR2 is SQIVND (reference sequence). CDR3 length equals 15 residues. Trimming took 3 bases from V and 14 from J, leaving 25 bases between them. The DNA for the CDR3 is TGTGCCAGTAGTATCTCGGGGCAACCGGGACTCCCCCGCTTCTTT. Its protein product is CASSISGQPGLPRFF.

This clone came up a few times. The J gene is TRBJ2-3, the V gene TRBV7-2; TRBD2 agrees at 8 bases. Trimming removed 2 bases from V and 5 bases from J; junction bases left unmatched: 6. This CDR3 has 15 residues. Germline V CDR1 and CDR2: SGHTA, FQGNSA. The CDR3 nucleotides read TGTGCCAGCAGCTTATTCGGCGGGGGGATAGATACGCAGTATTTT. Amino acid sequence: CASSLFGGGIDTQYF.

The V and J genes are TRBV5-1 and TRBJ1-1; no clear D. Trimming left V 2 bases short and J 0 bases short, with 8 bases between. Germline CDR1 reads SGHRS; CDR2 reads YFSETQ. The CDR3 is 14 amino acids. In nucleotides, the CDR3 is TGCGCCAGCAGCTTCAACAGAATGAACACTGAAGCTTTCTTT. This translates into CASSFNRMNTEAFF.

The chain carries TRBV10-3 and TRBJ2-1, with 8 bases aligning to TRBD2. V lost 2 bases, J lost 9 bases, and 6 bases stayed unmatched. Per germline, CDR1 ENHRY and CDR2 SYGVKD. The CDR3 extends over 14 amino acids. The CDR3: CAISETGGRGEQFF. CDR3 DNA sequence: TGTGCCATCAGTGAGACGGGGGGGCGCGGTGAGCAGTTCTTC.

The CDR3 DNA reads as TGTGCCAGCAGTTATACGGTCACAGGGAACACTGAAGCTTTCTTT. Translation gives CASSYTVTGNTEAFF. V and J are TRBV6-5 and TRBJ1-1; maybe TRBD1 (5 bases). Germline V gives CDR1 MNHEY, CDR2 SVGAGI. Trimming left V 3 bases short and J 1 base short, with 12 bases between. CDR3 length equals 15 residues.

The V and J genes are TRBV5-1 and TRBJ2-1; TRBD1 might be the D (6 bases). CDR3 length: 15 residues. V shed 3 bases and J shed 3 bases, with 13 bases lying between them. CDR1 is SGHRS and CDR2 is YFSETQ in the germline V gene. The chain's CDR3 is CASSSGTPYYNEQFF. CDR3 nucleotide sequence: TGCGCCAGCAGCTCCGGGACACCGTACTACAATGAGCAGTTCTTC.

A single count supports this clone. The J gene is TRBJ1-4, the V gene TRBV7-2, with a weak D call TRBD1 (5 bases). V was shortened by 3 bases and J by 7 bases, with 15 bases between the two germline ends. CDR3 size: 15 residues. Germline V lookup: CDR1 SGHTA, CDR2 FQGNSA. The CDR3 region has the DNA TGTGCCAGCAGCTTGAGGTGGCAGGGCGGTGAAAAACTGTTTTTT. This sequence encodes CASSLRWQGGEKLFF.

The chain is built from TRBV7-8 and TRBJ1-2; D is unclear. V was trimmed by 0 bases and J by 5 bases, leaving 16 bases between them. The germline gives CDR1 SGHVS, CDR2 FQNEAQ. This CDR3 comprises 16 residues. Written as DNA, the CDR3 is TGTGCCAGCAGCTTAGCGCCCAAGGGAAAGTTTTATGGCTACACCTTC. Translating it yields CASSLAPKGKFYGYTF.

This clone was recorded a few times. The chain links TRBV11-2 to TRBJ2-4; D is uncertain. CDR3 length: 13 residues. Germline-derived CDR1 and CDR2 are SGHAT and FQNNGV. Trimming took 6 bases from V and 7 from J, leaving 13 bases between them. The CDR3 nucleotides read TGTGCCAGCAGGGGATCGACTGGGAACATTCAGTACTTC. It specifies CASRGSTGNIQYF.

The rearrangement links TRBV7-6 to TRBJ2-7; D is possibly TRBD1 (6 bases). The CDR3 spans 15 residues. Trimming removed 5 bases from V and 2 bases from J, with 16 bases in between. The germline V gene encodes CDR1 SGHVS and CDR2 FNYEAQ. The CDR3 region is CASSPRLGATYEQYF. The CDR3 bases are TGTGCCAGCAGCCCGCGACTGGGGGCCACCTACGAGCAGTACTTC.

The chain recombines TRBV14 with TRBJ2-3; 7 bases align to TRBD2. Germline lookup yields CDR1 SGHDN and CDR2 FVKESK. This CDR3 is built from 16 residues. Losses at the gene ends were 5 bases for V and 0 bases for J; bases not matched to a gene: 8. CDR3 amino acids: CASSMGSSGSTDTQYF. Here the CDR3 DNA reads TGTGCCAGCAGCATGGGGAGTAGCGGGAGCACAGATACGCAGTATTTT.

V is TRBV5-1 and J is TRBJ2-7; 13 bases align to TRBD2. The V and J ends lost 3 bases and 5 bases, in that order; junction bases with no gene match: 8. The CDR3 totals 16 residues. The germline CDR1 and CDR2 sequences are SGHRS and YFSETQ. The CDR3 DNA is TGCGCCAGCAGCTCTACTAGCGGGGGGGCCTTTAACGAGCAGTACTTC. Protein: CASSSTSGGAFNEQYF.

The genes are TRBV19 and TRBJ2-2; D is unresolved. V was shortened by 9 bases and J by 2 bases, with 22 bases between the two germline ends. The V gene's germline CDR1 is LNHDA and CDR2 SQIVND (reference sequence). The CDR3 totals 17 residues. CDR3 loop: CASHQQGPLSNTGELFF. In DNA, the CDR3 is TGTGCCAGCCATCAGCAAGGGCCTCTATCTAACACCGGGGAGCTGTTTTTT.

This sequence joins TRBV9 and TRBJ1-6; D remains unclear. CDR1 and CDR2 from the germline V gene are SGDLS and YYNGEE. This CDR3 comprises 16 residues. The V end was cut by 0 bases, the J end by 7 bases, with 14 bases between. CDR3 region: CASSVGRSVGNSPLHF. The CDR3 DNA sequence: TGTGCCAGCAGCGTAGGCCGGAGCGTGGGGAATTCACCCCTCCACTTT.

This clone showed up just a few times. J is TRBJ1-4 and V is TRBV27; 8 bases map to TRBD1. CDR3 length: 17 amino acids. Trimming took 5 bases from V and 2 from J; bases not matched to a gene: 10. Germline assignment: CDR1 MNHEY and CDR2 SMNVEV (reference sequence). The CDR3 DNA follows: TGTGCCAGCAGTCCCAGACAGGGGATGGGGACTAATGAAAAACTGTTTTTT. Translation: CASSPRQGMGTNEKLFF.

The rearrangement uses TRBV7-2 and TRBJ1-5, with a weak D call TRBD1 (5 bases). This CDR3 has 14 amino acids. Germline V gene lookup returns CDR1 SGHTA and CDR2 FQGNSA. V was trimmed by 5 bases and J by 6 bases, leaving 14 bases between them. The CDR3 protein is CASSPTDIAQPQHF. CDR3 nucleotides: TGTGCCAGCAGCCCGACAGACATCGCTCAGCCCCAGCATTTT.

This clone was seen just once. The chain carries TRBV9 and TRBJ2-6; 9 bases align to TRBD2. This CDR3 spans 18 amino acids. Germline V gives CDR1 SGDLS, CDR2 YYNGEE. The junction had 6 bases not matched to a gene; V was cut back by 2 bases and J by 0 bases. This CDR3 is CASSVGGGVSSGANVLTF. Here the CDR3 DNA reads TGTGCCAGCAGCGTCGGCGGGGGGGTTAGCTCTGGGGCCAACGTCCTGACTTTC.

This chain connects TRBV4-1 to TRBJ2-5; 8 bases are a match to TRBD2. Germline CDR1 MGHRA, CDR2 YSYEKL. The CDR3 totals 17 residues. After removal of 0 bases from V and 7 bases from J, the junction contained 13 bases not matched to a gene. In nucleotides, the CDR3 is TGCGCCAGCAGCCAAGATATAGATCGGGGGGGGCCGAGGACCCAGTACTTC. It codes for CASSQDIDRGGPRTQYF.

J is TRBJ2-3 and V is TRBV5-1, with 8 bases lining up with TRBD2. Germline V gene lookup returns CDR1 SGHRS and CDR2 YFSETQ. Losses at the gene ends were 0 bases for V and 6 bases for J; bases not matched to a gene: 9. This CDR3 is built from 16 residues. The CDR3 region has the DNA TGCGCCAGCAGCTTGGAGGCGGGAGGAGTCAGTGATACGCAGTATTTT. Translating gives CASSLEAGGVSDTQYF.

The rearrangement uses TRBV4-3 and TRBJ1-6, with D tentatively TRBD1 (5 bases). There are 16 residues in the CDR3. Trimming left V 0 bases short and J 8 bases short, with 14 bases between. Per the germline V gene, CDR1 is LGHNA and CDR2 is YSLEER. CDR3 region: CASSQDGQGVHSPLHF. The DNA of the CDR3 is TGCGCCAGCAGCCAAGACGGGCAGGGAGTTCATTCACCCCTCCACTTT.

The rearrangement uses TRBV4-3 and TRBJ2-5, with 8 bases matching TRBD1. Germline V CDR1 and CDR2: LGHNA, YSLEER. V lost 1 base to trimming and J lost 5 bases; unmatched junction nucleotides: 3. The CDR3 extends over 14 amino acids. The CDR3 protein is CASSQGQGWETQYF. CDR3 bases: TGCGCCAGCAGCCAAGGACAGGGGTGGGAGACCCAGTACTTC.